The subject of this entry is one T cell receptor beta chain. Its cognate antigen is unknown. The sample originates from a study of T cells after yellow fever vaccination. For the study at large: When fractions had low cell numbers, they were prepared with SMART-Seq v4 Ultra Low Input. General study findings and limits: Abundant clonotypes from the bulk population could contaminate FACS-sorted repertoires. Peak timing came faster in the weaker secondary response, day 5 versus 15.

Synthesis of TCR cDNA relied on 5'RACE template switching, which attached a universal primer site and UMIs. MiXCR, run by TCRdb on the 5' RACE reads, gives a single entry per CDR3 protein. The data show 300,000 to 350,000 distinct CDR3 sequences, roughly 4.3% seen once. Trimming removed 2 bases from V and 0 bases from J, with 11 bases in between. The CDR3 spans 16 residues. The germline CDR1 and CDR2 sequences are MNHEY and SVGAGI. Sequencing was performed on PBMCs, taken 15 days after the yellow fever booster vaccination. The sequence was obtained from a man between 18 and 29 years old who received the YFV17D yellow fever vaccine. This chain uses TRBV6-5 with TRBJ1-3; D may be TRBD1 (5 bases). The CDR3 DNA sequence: TGTGCCAGCAGTTACCCGGGACGGACCTCTGGAAACACCATATATTTT. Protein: CASSYPGRTSGNTIYF.